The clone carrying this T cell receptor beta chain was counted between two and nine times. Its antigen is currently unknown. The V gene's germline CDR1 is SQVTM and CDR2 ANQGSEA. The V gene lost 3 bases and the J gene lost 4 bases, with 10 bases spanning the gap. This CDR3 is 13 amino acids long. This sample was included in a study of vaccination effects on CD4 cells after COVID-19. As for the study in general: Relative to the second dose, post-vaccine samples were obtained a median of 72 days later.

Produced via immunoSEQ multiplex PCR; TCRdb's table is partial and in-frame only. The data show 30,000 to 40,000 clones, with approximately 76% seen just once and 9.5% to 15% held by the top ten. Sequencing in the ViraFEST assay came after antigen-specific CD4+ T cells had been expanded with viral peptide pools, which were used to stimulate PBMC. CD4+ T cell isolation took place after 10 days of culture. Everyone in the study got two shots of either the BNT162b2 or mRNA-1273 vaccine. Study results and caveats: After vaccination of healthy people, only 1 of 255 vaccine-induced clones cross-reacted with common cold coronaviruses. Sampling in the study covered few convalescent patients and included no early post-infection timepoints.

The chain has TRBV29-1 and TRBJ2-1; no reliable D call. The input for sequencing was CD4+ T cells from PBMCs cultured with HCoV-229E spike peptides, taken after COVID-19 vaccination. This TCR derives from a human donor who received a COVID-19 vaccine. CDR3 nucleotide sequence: TGCAGCGTTGAGCCGACAATGTACAATGAGCAGTTCTTC. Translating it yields CSVEPTMYNEQFF.